Below, 17 T cell receptor beta chains from the same sample are listed, as sequenced in a study of blood T cell repertoires in COVID-19. The data were produced by immunoSEQ multiplex PCR, yet TCRdb's version contains in-frame clones alone and is incomplete. The sample has around 290,000 clones, more than 75% seen once; the top ten hold over 2.5%. The sequencing sample was made of PBMCs or T cells enriched from blood (not recorded which). The source is a woman between 18 and 30 years old who had recovered from COVID-19.

CDR3 sequence reads: CASRDRAYQPQHF. The CDR3 region has the DNA TGTGCCAGCAGGGACAGGGCCTATCAGCCCCAGCATTTT. V and J are TRBV2 and TRBJ1-5, with 8 positions matching TRBD1. The V gene end was trimmed by 6 bases and the J gene end by 5 bases; junction bases not matched to a gene: 3. Germline V CDR1 and CDR2: SNHLY, FYNNEI. The CDR3 length is 13 residues.

The sample holds a few counts of this clone. This chain joins TRBV19 and TRBJ2-7; D gene ambiguous. Germline V gives CDR1 LNHDA, CDR2 SQIVND (reference sequence). V was trimmed by 4 bases and J by 0 bases, leaving 7 bases between them. This CDR3 spans 13 amino acids. CDR3 amino acids: CASSKPGSYEQYF. The CDR3 DNA is TGTGCCAGTAGTAAACCGGGCTCCTACGAGCAGTACTTC.

The sample holds a few counts of this clone. The chain joins TRBV28 to TRBJ2-7, with a weak D call TRBD1 (6 bases). Germline V gene data show CDR1 as MDHEN and CDR2 as SYDVKM. The CDR3 extends over 14 amino acids. V was clipped by 4 bases and J by 3 bases, with 13 bases between them. CDR3 loop: CASSSGQGNYEQYF. CDR3 nucleotides: TGTGCCAGCAGTTCGGGACAAGGAAACTACGAGCAGTACTTC.

CDR3 sequence: CASSLIGGEAFF. CDR3 DNA sequence: TGTGCCAGCAGCTTAATAGGCGGAGAAGCTTTCTTT. The V and J genes are TRBV7-3 and TRBJ1-1; no definite D call. Germline lookup yields CDR1 SGHTA and CDR2 FQGTGA. Deletions cut 1 base from V and 8 bases from J, with 8 bases between. CDR3 length equals 12 residues.

The chain carries TRBV6-5 and TRBJ1-1; a weak D match, TRBD1 (6 bases). The germline V and J ends were trimmed by 4 bases and 3 bases, with 18 bases remaining between them. Germline assignment: CDR1 MNHEY and CDR2 SVGAGI. The CDR3 is 16 residues long. Here the CDR3 DNA reads TGTGCCAGCAGTTGGACATTTCAGGGGCCGTACACTGAAGCTTTCTTT. Translating gives CASSWTFQGPYTEAFF.

The chain links TRBV7-6 to TRBJ2-5; 9 bases are shared with TRBD2. CDR3 length equals 15 residues. Germline V gives CDR1 SGHVS, CDR2 FNYEAQ. Trimming at V came to 4 bases and at J to 5 bases, leaving 8 bases not matched to a gene. In DNA form, the CDR3 reads TGTGCCAGCAGCTCGAGCGGGGGGCCGGGGGAGACCCAGTACTTC. Protein: CASSSSGGPGETQYF.

The chain carries TRBV29-1 and TRBJ2-2; the match to TRBD2 covers 9 bases. The germline CDR1 and CDR2 sequences are SQVTM and ANQGSEA. The CDR3 covers 15 residues. V was clipped by 2 bases and J by 1 base; unmatched bases: 2. This chain's CDR3 is CSVELAGLNTGELFF. CDR3 in DNA: TGCAGCGTTGAACTAGCGGGACTGAACACCGGGGAGCTGTTTTTT.

The chain carries TRBV7-9 and TRBJ2-5; 9 bases are shared with TRBD2. The germline gives CDR1 SEHNR, CDR2 FQNEAQ (reference sequence). V shed 5 bases and J 1 base; nucleotides not matched to a gene: 8. The CDR3 spans 16 residues. The CDR3 reads CASSRSSGDIQETQYF. The CDR3 DNA reads as TGTGCCAGCAGCAGATCTAGCGGGGATATCCAAGAGACCCAGTACTTC.

This clone was seen once. The chain combines TRBV7-9 with TRBJ2-7, with 8 bases fitting TRBD1. The CDR3 has 15 amino acids. CDR1 and CDR2 from the germline V gene are SEHNR and FQNEAQ (reference sequence). V lost 4 bases, J lost 5 bases, and 10 bases stayed unmatched. The CDR3 DNA reads TGTGCCAGCAGCTCATCGACCCAACAGGGGGACGAGCAGTACTTC. Translation gives CASSSSTQQGDEQYF.

This chain connects TRBV11-3 to TRBJ1-2, with 7 positions matching TRBD1. J was trimmed by 6 bases and V by 2 bases; bases with no gene match: 18. The CDR3 runs 18 residues. Germline V gene data show CDR1 as SGHNT and CDR2 as YENEEA. This CDR3 reads CASSLTGALPSLVNGYTF. CDR3 coding DNA: TGTGCCAGCAGCTTAACAGGGGCCCTCCCTTCCCTCGTGAATGGCTACACCTTC.

The V gene is TRBV10-3, the J gene TRBJ2-2; TRBD2 matches 11 bases. The germline CDR1 and CDR2 sequences are ENHRY and SYGVKD. The CDR3 is made up of 15 amino acids. V was clipped by 6 bases and J by 3 bases; unmatched bases: 3. The CDR3 DNA follows: TGTGCCATCAGCCAGACTAGCGGGGACACCGGGGAGCTGTTTTTT. Protein: CAISQTSGDTGELFF.

V is TRBV25-1 and J is TRBJ2-1; 13 bases match TRBD2. This CDR3 has 15 residues. V trimming: 5 bases; J trimming: 9 bases; junction bases outside the gene matches: 7. Germline-derived CDR1 and CDR2 are MGHDK and SYGVNS. In DNA, the CDR3 is TGTGCCAGCAGTACGGGACTAGCGGGGTGGGGTGAGCAGTTCTTC. Encoded protein: CASSTGLAGWGEQFF. The entire variable domain, with the rest obtained from reference TRBV25-1 and TRBJ2-1, is as follows: EADIYQTPRYLVIGTGKKITLECSQTMGHDKMYWYQQDPGMELHLIHYSYGVNSTEKGDLSSESTVSRIRTEHFPLTLESARPSHTSQYLCASSTGLAGWGEQFFGPGTRLTVL.

This clone was found once. This chain links TRBV7-9 with TRBJ1-1; tentative D call: TRBD1 (5 bases). The length of the CDR3 is 14 residues. The germline V gene has CDR1 SEHNR and CDR2 FQNEAQ (reference sequence). Between the trimmed V and J ends, which lost 4 bases and 4 bases, there was a span of 13 bases. The CDR3 protein is CASSWTGVSTEAFF. DNA for the CDR3: TGTGCCAGCAGCTGGACGGGGGTCAGCACTGAAGCTTTCTTT.

V usage is TRBV4-1 and J usage is TRBJ2-1; a weak D match, TRBD2 (6 bases). This CDR3 has 14 amino acids. V was shortened by 1 base and J by 10 bases, with 14 bases between the two germline ends. Germline-derived CDR1 and CDR2 are MGHRA and YSYEKL. The CDR3 spells CASSQAGSRKEQFF. CDR3 in DNA: TGCGCCAGCAGCCAAGCCGGGAGCCGAAAAGAGCAGTTCTTC.

This sequence joins TRBV19 and TRBJ1-4; 8 nucleotides match TRBD1. Germline CDR1 reads LNHDA; CDR2 reads SQIVND (reference sequence). The CDR3 sequence is 14 residues long. V dropped 6 bases and J dropped 7; count of bases not matched to a gene: 7. The CDR3 DNA follows: TGTGCCAGTAGCAGGACAGGGAAGACTGAAAAACTGTTTTTT. Its protein product is CASSRTGKTEKLFF.

The V gene is TRBV18, the J gene TRBJ1-5; D not resolved. CDR1 and CDR2 (germline): KGHSH, LQKENI. This CDR3 has 14 residues. The ends were cut back, 5 bases at V and 9 bases at J, with 17 bases in the middle. The CDR3 protein is CASSSDTARGPQHF. The CDR3 coding sequence is TGTGCCAGCTCATCTGACACGGCTCGTGGGCCCCAGCATTTT.

This clone was seen once. The chain uses TRBV29-1 and TRBJ2-2; 9 bases line up with TRBD1. CDR1 and CDR2 from the germline V gene are SQVTM and ANQGSEA. V lost 6 bases, J lost 5 bases, and 1 base stayed unmatched. The length of the CDR3 is 12 residues. The chain's CDR3 is CSVGQGTGELFF. The CDR3 nucleotides read TGCAGCGTCGGACAGGGGACCGGGGAGCTGTTTTTT.